This entry concerns a single T cell receptor (beta chain). It has no known antigen specificity. No qualities accompany the bases; no much larger clone lies one base away. Sorted unstimulated T cells and proliferating T cells recovered from mixed lymphocyte reactions underwent TCRbeta CDR3 sequencing. Fresh whole blood from approximately 10 HLA-typed healthy donors was used to isolate PBMCs. The library was made by the immunoSEQ multiplex PCR assay. About 9.9 x 10^4 TCR templates per sample were assayed by the deep sequencing platform. Genomic DNA extracted from sorted T cells was used for TCRbeta CDR3 sequencing. As for the original processing: Clonal analysis of TCRbeta CDR3 data was done in the R programming language. Unstimulated samples were compared with post-reaction CFSE-low samples to define alloreactive CD4+ and CD8+ clones. Regulatory or non-regulatory origin was assigned to alloreactive CD4+ clones by matching of sequences to sorted unstimulated Treg and non-Treg repertoires. In TCRdb, the immuneACCESS table is reduced to in-frame sequences with V and J assigned. These tables do not hold every clone; where another copy was compared, an unresolved V gene accounts for under half, and the others remain unexplained. The V and J calls and the clone size are those of that table, but D and trimming were determined from the DNA. In this sample the table shows more than 70,000 clones, roughly 94% of which occur a single time. Under 20% of the sample belongs to the ten largest clones.

This sample is drawn from a study of siplizumab effects on memory and regulatory T cells (dated by TCRdb to between 2018 and 2021). Background for the entire study: The study examined how the anti-CD2 antibody siplizumab affects alloreactive T-cell subsets in allogeneic mixed lymphocyte reactions built from human PBMCs. Overall results and qualifications from the work: Unstimulated naive T cells appeared to be more diverse than memory T cells, and naive cells seemed to make a substantial contribution to the alloresponse. Whether proliferating Tregs from siplizumab cultures were suppressive was not functionally confirmed. The cumulative frequency of alloreactive sequences that could be traced back to unstimulated CD4+ memory T cells was significantly reduced by siplizumab. Among mappable alloreactive CD4+ clones, the Treg-derived fraction averaged approximately 72% with siplizumab versus around 25% in control reactions. Because sequences at frequencies below about 10^-5 were poorly captured, only a minor fraction of alloreactive clones could be mapped back to unstimulated subsets. Roughly 75-97% of proliferating CD4+ or CD8+ clones could not be assigned a naive or memory phenotype.

The CDR3, from cysteine to phenylalanine, totals 13 residues. This entry keeps only the CDR3 DNA: 39 bases, framed from base 1. The germline ends are 13 bases apart after V is trimmed by 6 bases and J by 5 bases. From a lookup of the germline V gene (reference sequence), CDR1 and CDR2 are LNHDA and SQIVND. The sequence came from a human donor in good health. The rearrangement combines TRBV19 with TRBJ1-1; possibly the D gene is TRBD1, per 5 matching bases. Sequencing was done on a sample of CD8+ T cells sorted from blood. The CDR3 region: CASSQRGWTEAFF. In nucleotide form, the sequence is TGTGCCAGTAGCCAAAGGGGTTGGACTGAAGCTTTCTTT.